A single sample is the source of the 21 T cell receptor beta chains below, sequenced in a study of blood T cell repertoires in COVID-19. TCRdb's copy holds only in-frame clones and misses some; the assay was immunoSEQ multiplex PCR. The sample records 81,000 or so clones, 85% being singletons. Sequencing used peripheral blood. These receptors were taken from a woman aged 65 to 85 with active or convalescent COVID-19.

The DNA for the CDR3 is TGCGCCTTCGAGTCAACTTTCTTT. Translation: CAFESTFF. V is TRBV4-3 and J is TRBJ1-1; no clear D. The CDR3 is 8 residues long. V shed 11 bases and J shed 12 bases, with 10 bases lying between them. CDR1 is LGHNA and CDR2 is YSLEER in the germline V gene.

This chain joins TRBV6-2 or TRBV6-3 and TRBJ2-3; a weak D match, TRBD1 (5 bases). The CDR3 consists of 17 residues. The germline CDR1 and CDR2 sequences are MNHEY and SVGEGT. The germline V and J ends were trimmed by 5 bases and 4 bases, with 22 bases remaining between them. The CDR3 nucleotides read TGTGCCAGCAGTCTACCCGCAGGGTATTTTGACTCAGATACGCAGTATTTT. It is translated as CASSLPAGYFDSDTQYF.

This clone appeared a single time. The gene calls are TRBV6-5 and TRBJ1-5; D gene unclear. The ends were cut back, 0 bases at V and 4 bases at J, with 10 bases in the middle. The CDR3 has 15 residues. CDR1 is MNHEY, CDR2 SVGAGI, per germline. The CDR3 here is CASSYSGSKNQPQHF. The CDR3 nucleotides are TGTGCCAGCAGTTACTCTGGCTCCAAGAATCAGCCCCAGCATTTT.

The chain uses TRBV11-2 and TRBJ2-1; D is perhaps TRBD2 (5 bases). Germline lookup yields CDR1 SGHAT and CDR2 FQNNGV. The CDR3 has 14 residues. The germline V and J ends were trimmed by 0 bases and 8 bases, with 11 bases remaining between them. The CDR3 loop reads CASSLDRLAYEQFF. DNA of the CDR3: TGTGCCAGCAGCTTAGATCGGCTAGCCTATGAGCAGTTCTTC.

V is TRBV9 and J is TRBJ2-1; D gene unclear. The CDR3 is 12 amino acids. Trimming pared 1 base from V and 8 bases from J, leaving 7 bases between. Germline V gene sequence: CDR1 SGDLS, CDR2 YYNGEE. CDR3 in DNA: TGTGCCAGCAGCGTATCTTTCTATGAGCAGTTCTTC. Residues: CASSVSFYEQFF.

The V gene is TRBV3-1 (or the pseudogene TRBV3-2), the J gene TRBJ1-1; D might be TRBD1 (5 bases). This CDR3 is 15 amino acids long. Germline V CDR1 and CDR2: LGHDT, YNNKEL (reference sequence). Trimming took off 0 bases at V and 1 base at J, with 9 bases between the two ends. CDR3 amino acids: CASSQEFRANTEAFF. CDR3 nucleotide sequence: TGTGCCAGCAGCCAAGAGTTCAGGGCGAACACTGAAGCTTTCTTT.

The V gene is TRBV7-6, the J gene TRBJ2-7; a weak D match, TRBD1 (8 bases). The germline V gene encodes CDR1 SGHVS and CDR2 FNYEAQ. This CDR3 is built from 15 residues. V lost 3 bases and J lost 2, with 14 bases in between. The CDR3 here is CASSFGQGGTYEQYF. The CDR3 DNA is TGTGCCAGCAGCTTCGGACAGGGAGGGACCTACGAGCAGTACTTC.

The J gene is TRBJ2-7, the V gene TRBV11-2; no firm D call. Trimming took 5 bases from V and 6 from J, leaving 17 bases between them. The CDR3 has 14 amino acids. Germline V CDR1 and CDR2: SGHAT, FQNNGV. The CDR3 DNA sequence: TGTGCCAGCAGCGGAGTAGGTACCCCGAGCGAGCAGTACTTC. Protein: CASSGVGTPSEQYF.

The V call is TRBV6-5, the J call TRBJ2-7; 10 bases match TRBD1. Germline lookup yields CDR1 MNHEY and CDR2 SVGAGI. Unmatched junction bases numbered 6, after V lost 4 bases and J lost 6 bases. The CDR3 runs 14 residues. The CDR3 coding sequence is TGTGCCAGCAGTTCCGGGACAGGGGTCCGCGAGCAGTACTTC. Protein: CASSSGTGVREQYF.

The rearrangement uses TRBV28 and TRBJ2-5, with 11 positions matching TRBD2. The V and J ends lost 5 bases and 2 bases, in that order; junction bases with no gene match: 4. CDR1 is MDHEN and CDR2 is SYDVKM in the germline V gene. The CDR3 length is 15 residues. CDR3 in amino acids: CASSTASGGQETQYF. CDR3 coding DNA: TGTGCCAGCAGTACCGCTAGCGGGGGGCAAGAGACCCAGTACTTC.

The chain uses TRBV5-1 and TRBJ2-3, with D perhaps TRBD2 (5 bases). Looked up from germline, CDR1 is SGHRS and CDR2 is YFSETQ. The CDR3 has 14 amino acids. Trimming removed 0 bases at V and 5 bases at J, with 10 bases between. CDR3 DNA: TGCGCCAGCAGCTTGGCCGGGATAGGAGATACGCAGTATTTT. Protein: CASSLAGIGDTQYF.

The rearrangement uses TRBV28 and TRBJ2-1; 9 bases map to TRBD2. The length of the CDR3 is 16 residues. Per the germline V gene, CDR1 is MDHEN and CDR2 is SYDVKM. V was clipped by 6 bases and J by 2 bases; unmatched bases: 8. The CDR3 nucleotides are TGTGCCAGCAGCCTACGCGGGGGGGCACCCTACAATGAGCAGTTCTTC. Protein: CASSLRGGAPYNEQFF.

This CDR3 reads CASSLVGQGSYEQYF. The DNA of the CDR3 is TGCGCCAGCAGCTTGGTAGGTCAGGGATCCTACGAGCAGTACTTC. The genes are TRBV5-1 and TRBJ2-7; D may be TRBD1 (5 bases). The V end lost 0 bases, the J end lost 1 base, and 11 bases lay between the germline ends. The CDR3 runs 15 residues. Germline loops: CDR1 SGHRS, CDR2 YFSETQ.

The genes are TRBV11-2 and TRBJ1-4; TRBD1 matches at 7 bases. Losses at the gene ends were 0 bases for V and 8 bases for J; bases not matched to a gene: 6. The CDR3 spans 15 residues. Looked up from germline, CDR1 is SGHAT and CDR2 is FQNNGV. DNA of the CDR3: TGTGCCAGCAGCTTAGAGACAGGGCGGCGCGAAAAACTGTTTTTT. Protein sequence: CASSLETGRREKLFF.

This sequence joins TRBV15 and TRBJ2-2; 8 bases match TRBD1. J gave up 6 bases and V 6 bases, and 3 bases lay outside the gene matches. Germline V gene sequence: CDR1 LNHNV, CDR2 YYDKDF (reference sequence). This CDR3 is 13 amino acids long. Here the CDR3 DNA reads TGTGCCACCAGACTGACAGGGGCCGGGGAGCTGTTTTTT. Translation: CATRLTGAGELFF.

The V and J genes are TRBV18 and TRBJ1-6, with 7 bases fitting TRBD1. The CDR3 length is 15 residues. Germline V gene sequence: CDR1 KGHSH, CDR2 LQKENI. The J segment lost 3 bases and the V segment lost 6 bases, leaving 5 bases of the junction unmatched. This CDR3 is CASSEGQNYNSPLHF. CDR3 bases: TGTGCCAGCTCCGAGGGACAGAACTATAATTCACCCCTCCACTTT.

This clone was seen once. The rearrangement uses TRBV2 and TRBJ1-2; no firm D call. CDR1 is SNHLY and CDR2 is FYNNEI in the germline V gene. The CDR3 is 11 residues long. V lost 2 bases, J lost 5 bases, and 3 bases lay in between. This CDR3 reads CASSESYGYTF. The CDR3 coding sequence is TGTGCCAGCAGTGAATCTTATGGCTACACCTTC.

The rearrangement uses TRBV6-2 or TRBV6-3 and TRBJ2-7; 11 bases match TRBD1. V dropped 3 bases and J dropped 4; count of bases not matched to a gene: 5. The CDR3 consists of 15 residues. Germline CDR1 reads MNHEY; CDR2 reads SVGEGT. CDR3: CASSYLGQGVYEQYF. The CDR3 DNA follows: TGTGCCAGCAGTTATCTGGGACAGGGGGTGTACGAGCAGTACTTC.

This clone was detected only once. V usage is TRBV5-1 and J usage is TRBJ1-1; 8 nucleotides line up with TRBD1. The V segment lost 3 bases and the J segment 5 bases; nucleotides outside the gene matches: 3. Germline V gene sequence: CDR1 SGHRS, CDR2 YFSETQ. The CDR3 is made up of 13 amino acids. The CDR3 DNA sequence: TGCGCCAGCAGCTACGACAGGGGAACTGAAGCTTTCTTT. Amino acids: CASSYDRGTEAFF.

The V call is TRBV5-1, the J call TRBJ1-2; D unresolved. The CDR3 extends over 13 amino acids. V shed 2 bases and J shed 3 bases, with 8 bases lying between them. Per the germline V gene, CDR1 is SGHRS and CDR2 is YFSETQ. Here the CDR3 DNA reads TGCGCCAGCAGCTTACGCCAGGACTATGGCTACACCTTC. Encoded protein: CASSLRQDYGYTF.

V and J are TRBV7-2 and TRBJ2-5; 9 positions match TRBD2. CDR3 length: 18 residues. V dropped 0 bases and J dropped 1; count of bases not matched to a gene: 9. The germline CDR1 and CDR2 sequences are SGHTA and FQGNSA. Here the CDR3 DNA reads TGTGCCAGCAGCTTAGCTCTAAGGCTAGCGGGGAGCCAAGAGACCCAGTACTTC. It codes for CASSLALRLAGSQETQYF.